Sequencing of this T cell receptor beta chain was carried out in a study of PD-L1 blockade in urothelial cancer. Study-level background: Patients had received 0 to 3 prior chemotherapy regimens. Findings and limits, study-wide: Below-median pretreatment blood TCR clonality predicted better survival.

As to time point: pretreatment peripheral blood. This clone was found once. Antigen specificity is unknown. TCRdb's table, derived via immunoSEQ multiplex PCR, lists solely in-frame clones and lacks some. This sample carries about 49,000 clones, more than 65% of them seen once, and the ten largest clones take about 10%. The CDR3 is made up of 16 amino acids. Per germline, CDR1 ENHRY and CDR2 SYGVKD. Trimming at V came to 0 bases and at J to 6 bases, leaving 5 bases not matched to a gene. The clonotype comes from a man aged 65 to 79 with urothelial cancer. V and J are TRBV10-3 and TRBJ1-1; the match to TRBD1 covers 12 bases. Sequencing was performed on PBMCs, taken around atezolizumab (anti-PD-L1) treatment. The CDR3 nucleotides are TGTGCCATCAGTGAGTCGATGGGACAGGGGGCGGCTGAAGCTTTCTTT. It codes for CAISESMGQGAAEAFF.